The rows below give T cell receptor beta chains drawn from one sample of a study of blood T cell repertoires in COVID-19. Sequencing used immunoSEQ multiplex PCR; TCRdb keeps in-frame clones, though not all of them. The sample has under 300,000 clones; less than 90% are singletons. Material for sequencing was peripheral blood. The receptor set was obtained from a woman aged 30 to 39 with COVID-19, enrolled during active disease. The CDR3 runs from the conserved cysteine through the conserved F or W. A D gene is named only where the DNA matches it firmly. Part of the rows lack a size; the others show once, few, many or a class for expanded clones.

d_call j_call v_call clone_size cdr3_aa cdr3_nt
TRBD1 TRBJ2-2 TRBV27 many CASSLGQANTGELFF TGTGCCAGCAGTTTAGGACAGGCGAACACCGGGGAGCTGTTTTTT
- TRBJ1-5 TRBV5-1 - CASSPGVSSGSNQPQHF TGCGCCAGCAGCCCGGGGGTCTCTAGCGGGAGCAATCAGCCCCAGCATTTT
TRBD2 TRBJ2-7 TRBV13 - CASSLGGSGGMSSYEQYF TGTGCCAGCAGCCTTGGGGGTAGCGGGGGGATGAGCTCCTACGAGCAGTACTTC
- TRBJ2-7 TRBV11-3 - CASSLMGGPSYEQYF TGTGCCAGCAGCTTAATGGGGGGGCCCTCCTACGAGCAGTACTTC
TRBD1 TRBJ2-5 TRBV15 few CATSRRTGFQETQYF TGTGCCACCAGCAGACGGACAGGCTTCCAAGAGACCCAGTACTTC
- TRBJ2-3 TRBV5-4 once CASSWGGPPDTQYF TGTGCCAGCAGCTGGGGGGGCCCTCCAGATACGCAGTATTTT
- TRBJ1-1 TRBV7-9 - CASSLFLDTEAFF TGTGCCAGCAGCTTATTTTTAGACACTGAAGCTTTCTTT
TRBD1 TRBJ2-1 TRBV5-1 - CASSLTGTGSYNEQFF TGCGCCAGCAGCTTGACCGGGACAGGGTCTTACAATGAGCAGTTCTTC
TRBD1 TRBJ2-7 TRBV24-1 - CATSDSRLINRGRWYEQYF TGTGCCACCAGTGATAGTCGCCTCATTAACAGGGGACGCTGGTACGAGCAGTACTTC
- TRBJ1-2 TRBV19 - CASSPGRDYGYTF TGTGCCAGTAGTCCTGGGAGGGATTATGGCTACACCTTC
TRBD2 TRBJ2-7 TRBV27 - CASSLSGTSYEQYF TGTGCCAGCAGTTTATCCGGGACTAGCTACGAGCAGTACTTC
- TRBJ2-5 TRBV20-1 - CSASEETQYF TGCAGTGCCTCGGAAGAGACCCAGTACTTC
- TRBJ2-7 TRBV6-5 - CATLLRYEQYF TGTGCCACCCTCCTCCGGTACGAGCAGTACTTC
- TRBJ1-2 TRBV5-6 - CASSLMAVAGYTF TGTGCCAGCAGCTTGATGGCGGTCGCTGGCTACACCTTC
- TRBJ1-1 TRBV5-1 - CASSLADSRSEAFF TGCGCCAGCAGCTTGGCGGACAGTCGAAGTGAAGCTTTCTTT
- TRBJ2-1 TRBV11-3 - CASRYNREYPYNEQFF TGTGCCAGCAGATATAACAGGGAATATCCCTACAATGAGCAGTTCTTC
TRBD2 TRBJ2-1 TRBV11-3 - CASSPRLAGVDEQFF TGTGCCAGCAGCCCCAGACTAGCGGGGGTTGATGAGCAGTTCTTC
TRBD1 TRBJ2-1 TRBV12-3/TRBV12-4 - CASSLQGVNEQFF TGTGCCAGCAGTTTACAGGGGGTAAATGAGCAGTTCTTC
- TRBJ2-1 TRBV20-1 - CSASGQINEQFF TGCAGTGCTAGTGGGCAGATCAATGAGCAGTTCTTC
TRBD1 TRBJ1-2 TRBV5-1 once CASSARDRGYGYTF TGCGCCAGCAGCGCCCGGGACAGGGGCTATGGCTACACCTTC
- TRBJ2-5 TRBV4-2 - CASARGNQETQYF TGTGCCTCAGCCAGGGGCAACCAAGAGACCCAGTACTTC
TRBD1 TRBJ2-3 TRBV7-6 - CASSATGQGATDTQYF TGTGCCAGCAGCGCCACCGGACAGGGGGCCACAGATACGCAGTATTTT
- TRBJ1-5 TRBV19 - CASSVAGSLHF TGTGCCAGTAGTGTAGCCGGGTCTTTGCATTTT
- TRBJ2-4 TRBV19 few CASSLQSSAKNIQYF TGTGCCAGTAGTCTACAATCTAGCGCCAAAAACATTCAGTACTTC
- TRBJ2-3 TRBV28 - CASSFLADTDTQYF TGTGCCAGCAGTTTTTTAGCGGACACAGATACGCAGTATTTT
TRBD2 TRBJ2-1 TRBV25-1 - CASSDGGTYNEQFF TGTGCCAGCAGTGACGGGGGGACCTACAATGAGCAGTTCTTC